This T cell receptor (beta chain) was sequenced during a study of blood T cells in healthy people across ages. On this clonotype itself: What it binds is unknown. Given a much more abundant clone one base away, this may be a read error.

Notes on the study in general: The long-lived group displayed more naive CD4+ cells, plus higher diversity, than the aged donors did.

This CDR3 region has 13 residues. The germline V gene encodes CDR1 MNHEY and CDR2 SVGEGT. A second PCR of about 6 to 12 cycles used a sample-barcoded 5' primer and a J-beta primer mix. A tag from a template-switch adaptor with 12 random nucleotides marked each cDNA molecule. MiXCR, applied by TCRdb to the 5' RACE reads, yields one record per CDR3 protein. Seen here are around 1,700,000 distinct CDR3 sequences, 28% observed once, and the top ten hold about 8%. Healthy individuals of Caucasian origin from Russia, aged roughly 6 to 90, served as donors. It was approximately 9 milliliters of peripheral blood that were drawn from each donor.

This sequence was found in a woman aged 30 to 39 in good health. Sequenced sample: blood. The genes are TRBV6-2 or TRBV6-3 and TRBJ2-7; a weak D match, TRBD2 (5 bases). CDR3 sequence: CASSNSGAYKQYF. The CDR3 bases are TGTGCCAGCAGCAACAGCGGCGCCTACAAGCAGTACTTC.